This entry describes one T cell receptor (beta chain). Method: immunoSEQ multiplex PCR; TCRdb's copy keeps in-frame clones and lacks some. The sample yields tens of thousands of clones, about nine tenths seen once. The data belong to a study of T cell responses to AZD1222 COVID-19 vaccine. V lost 5 bases to trimming and J lost 0 bases; unmatched junction nucleotides: 13. The CDR3 extends over 19 amino acids. In germline, CDR1 is SEHNR, CDR2 FQNEAQ (reference sequence). This receptor was obtained from an adult who received the AZD1222 COVID-19 vaccine. This chain links TRBV7-9 with TRBJ1-6; TRBD1 matches at 7 bases. The material was peripheral blood, obtained 28 days after the second AZD1222 dose. CDR3 sequence: CASSPEGAGGSSYNSPLHF. In nucleotides, the CDR3 is TGTGCCAGCAGCCCCGAAGGAGCAGGGGGGAGCTCCTATAATTCACCCCTCCACTTT.